The clone carrying this T cell receptor beta chain was detected ten times or more. The antigen remains undetermined. Unique molecular identifiers were used to barcode this TCRbeta library. TCRdb re-analysed the PCR reads in MiXCR, keeping a single row per CDR3 protein. Of hundreds of thousands of distinct CDR3 sequences in the sample, over 10% were seen once. The data derive from a study of T-cell reconstitution after alpha-beta-depleted transplantation in children. Study-level results: Surviving recipient T cells and thymic progenitors underlay high day-60 TCRbeta diversity in some patients. Most T-cell counts and diversity one year after the transplant came from T cells that were newly produced. After transplant, at about two months, alpha-beta T cells were reportedly derived from several hundred expanded graft clones.

This CDR3 has 15 amino acids. Losses at the gene ends were 5 bases for V and 8 bases for J; bases not matched to a gene: 10. Germline CDR1 SGHTA, CDR2 FQGNSA. The sample in question was PBMCs, obtained before TCRalphabeta/CD19-depleted stem cell transplant. V usage is TRBV7-2 and J usage is TRBJ1-4; the match to TRBD1 covers 8 bases. This receptor was taken from a girl aged 2-10 years with congenital amegakaryocytic thrombocytopenia, due to receive a stem cell transplant. In nucleotides, the CDR3 is TGTGCCAGCAGCATGGTACAGGGGGTAGGGGAAAAACTGTTTTTT. Amino acid sequence: CASSMVQGVGEKLFF.